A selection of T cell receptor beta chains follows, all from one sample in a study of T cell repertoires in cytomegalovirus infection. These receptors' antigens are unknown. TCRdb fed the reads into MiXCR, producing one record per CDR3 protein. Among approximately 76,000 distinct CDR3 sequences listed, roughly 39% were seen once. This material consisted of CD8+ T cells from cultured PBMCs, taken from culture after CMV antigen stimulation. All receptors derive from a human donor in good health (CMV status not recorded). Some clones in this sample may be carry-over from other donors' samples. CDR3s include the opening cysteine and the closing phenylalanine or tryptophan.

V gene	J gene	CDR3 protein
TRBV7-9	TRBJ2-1	CASSLVTGSRWRDSHNEQFF
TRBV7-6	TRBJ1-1	CASSPARSRTEAFF
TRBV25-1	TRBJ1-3	CASSEILQGSGNTIYF
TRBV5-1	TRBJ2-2	CASSPETGANTGELFF
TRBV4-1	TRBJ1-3	CASSRETGDSSGNTIYF
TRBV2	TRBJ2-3	CASLGTSTDTQYF
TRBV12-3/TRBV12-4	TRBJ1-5	CASRGTGSNQPQHF
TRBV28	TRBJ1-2	CASTIPGTYGYTF
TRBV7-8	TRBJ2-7	CASSLSGQGYEQYF
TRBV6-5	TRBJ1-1	CASNQMGDAEAFF
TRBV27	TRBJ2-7	CASSQGQLNYEQYF
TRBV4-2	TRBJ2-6	CASSQEVGESGANVLTF
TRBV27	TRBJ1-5	CASSPQGGWQPQHF
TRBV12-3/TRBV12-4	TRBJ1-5	CASSFQTGNNQPQHF
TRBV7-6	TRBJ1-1	CASSLGHLNTEAFF
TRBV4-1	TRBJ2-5	CASSQGRIQETQYF
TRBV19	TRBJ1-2	CASSTTFGQENFYGYTF
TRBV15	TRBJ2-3	CATSNRRTTDTQYF
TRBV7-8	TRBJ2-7	CASSVSYEQYF